This T cell receptor beta chain was identified during a study of human T cells and chemical hapten exposure listed by TCRdb under 2021. Broadly, across the study: For sensitization, 2% DPC in acetone was applied to an approximately 2 cm by approximately 2 cm area of upper inner arm skin. Throughout the study period of about 25 weeks, patients also received therapeutic DPC doses to the scalp every week. Patch testing was done on the upper back using Finn chambers containing 0.01% DPC, and results were scored after 6 days according to International Contact Dermatitis Research Group standards. The patient cohort, mostly female, included alopecia areata with under or over 50% scalp involvement, alopecia totalis and alopecia universalis. The libraries were sequenced as a pool, and the TCR yield per sample differed mostly because of small variations in library volumes within the pool. The study tracked peripheral blood TCR repertoire changes in vivo during primary and secondary sensitization to the hapten diphenylcyclopropenone (DPC) in alopecia patients. Blood samples were taken from patients before sensitization (week 0) and then at 2, 6 and about 24 weeks after DPC sensitization. Under 30 alopecia patients gave blood for TCR sequencing at one to four time points (pre-sensitization, 2, 6 and 24 weeks).

The paper as a whole reports these results and caveats: The number of TCRs above 1 in 1000 frequency did not change with DPC sensitization; there was no evidence of global repertoire structure alterations. Repeated subsampling changed both the strength of the expansion versus patch-test correlation and the threshold at which that correlation became significant. A positive correlation was found between the number of PT1 expanded TCRs and patch test score, with significance reached at thresholds 8, 16 and 32 but not 4. Expanded TCRs formed significantly more large CDR3 similarity clusters than pre-sensitization or healthy control sets, consistent with antigen-driven responses. Because every patient had alopecia, a presumed autoimmune disease, the patients' immune response might differ from that of healthy individuals.

This clonotype has just a few counts. Its target antigen remains unknown. Qualities for individual bases were not recorded, and no much larger clone is one base off. The library came from RACE. The reads were generated on a NextSeq 500. Library preparation attached unique molecular identifiers to individual cDNA molecules for quantitative, reproducible TCR counting. Each blood RNA sample was used to sequence both TCR alpha and TCR beta chains. On the study's bioinformatics: Samples had a median of about 96,000 TCRs, with a range from about 23,224 to 750,000. The Decombinator software suite was used to annotate V, J and CDR3 in the TCR reads. Every sample was subsampled to the same number of TCRs (28,000) for the PS versus PT1 abundance plots. Expanded TCRs were defined as absent before sensitization and observed at least eight times at the 2-week time point. TCRdb took the public reads, trimmed them with fastp at Q25, ran MiXCR for clone calling and kept in-frame beta chains. One record per CDR3 amino acid sequence lists the most common genes and DNA. What appears here as the V and J calls and clone size reflects TCRdb's work, not the paper's. The sample records tens of thousands of distinct CDR3 sequences, about 7% of which are singletons. The top ten constitute 1.5% to 2% of the sample.

This specimen's time point label, interpreted: pre-sensitization, week 0. Read against the paper, the sample's treatment or condition label means: therapeutic diphenylcyclopropenone sensitization with weekly scalp DPC. At every patch-test visit, the blood draw took place before the patch test was put on. Patients were eligible if aged 18 to 70, diagnosed with alopecia and judged suitable for DPC therapy, and pregnant patients were excluded. Unfractionated whole blood was collected in Tempus Blood RNA tubes, and total RNA was extracted from that blood. Material: whole blood, obtained in connection with sensitization to the hapten diphenylcyclopropenone (DPC). This TCR came from a woman in her thirties with alopecia areata. Some clones in this sample may be carry-over from other donors' samples.

The CDR3 protein: CASSLPGQAVDNYGYTF. In nucleotides, the sequence is TGCGCCAGCAGCTTACCGGGACAGGCGGTCGATAACTATGGCTACACCTTC. The V and J genes are TRBV5-1 and TRBJ1-2, with 8 bases matching TRBD1. Inclusive of the bounding cysteine and phenylalanine, the CDR3 is 17 residues long. This entry keeps only the CDR3 DNA: 51 bases, framed from base 1. For this chain, trimming is 2 bases at the V end and 1 base at the J end, and the number of junction bases without a gene match is 10. The germline V gene gives CDR1 as SGHRS and CDR2 as YFSETQ.